These 27 T cell receptor beta chains were sequenced from one sample in a study of blood T cell repertoires in COVID-19. Assay: immunoSEQ multiplex PCR; the TCRdb copy retains only in-frame clones and omits some. The table includes about 260,000 clones, approximately 90% detected once. Specimen: peripheral blood. These receptors were obtained from a woman in her fifties or sixties who had recovered from COVID-19.

This chain connects TRBV29-1 to TRBJ1-1, with D perhaps matching TRBD1 (5 bases). The germline V gene encodes CDR1 SQVTM and CDR2 ANQGSEA. V shed 4 bases and J shed 0 bases, with 9 bases lying between them. This CDR3 comprises 13 residues. The CDR3 coding sequence is TGCAGCGTTGGCTCCAGGGTGAACACTGAAGCTTTCTTT. Residues: CSVGSRVNTEAFF.

The chain employs TRBV9 and TRBJ2-3, with 7 bases fitting TRBD1. Trimming at V came to 3 bases and at J to 2 bases, leaving 6 bases not matched to a gene. Germline CDR1 reads SGDLS; CDR2 reads YYNGEE. The CDR3 has 15 residues. CDR3 in DNA: TGTGCCAGCAGCGCCGCCAGGGGGTACACAGATACGCAGTATTTT. Translating gives CASSAARGYTDTQYF.

J is TRBJ2-3 and V is TRBV27; 8 nucleotides align to TRBD2. V gave up 2 bases and J gave up 4 bases; unmatched junction bases: 5. CDR3 length: 15 residues. Per germline, CDR1 MNHEY and CDR2 SMNVEV (reference sequence). CDR3 sequence: CASSLDGAGADTQYF. The CDR3 DNA sequence: TGTGCCAGCAGTTTAGACGGAGCGGGAGCAGATACGCAGTATTTT.

J is TRBJ2-1 and V is TRBV28; 7 bases align to TRBD2. Germline loops: CDR1 MDHEN, CDR2 SYDVKM. Germline trimming cut 11 bases from V and 6 bases from J; bases unmatched to any gene: 16. The CDR3 consists of 15 residues. CDR3 amino acids: CAVHPGGGPSNEQFF. CDR3 sequence (DNA): TGTGCCGTCCATCCCGGGGGAGGGCCTTCCAATGAGCAGTTCTTC.

V is TRBV5-4 and J is TRBJ2-5, with a weak D call TRBD1 (6 bases). V lost 4 bases and J 3 bases, leaving 16 bases between the germline ends. Germline lookup yields CDR1 SGHNT and CDR2 YYREEE (reference sequence). The CDR3 spans 15 residues. CDR3 coding DNA: TGTGCCAGCAGCCCCGGGACACAGGTTAAAGAGACCCAGTACTTC. This codes for CASSPGTQVKETQYF. The whole variable domain, filled in from reference TRBV5-4 and TRBJ2-5, reads ETGVTQSPTHLIKTRGQQVTLRCSSQSGHNTVSWYQQALGQGPQFIFQYYREEENGRGNFPPRFSGLQFPNYSSELNVNALELDDSALYLCASSPGTQVKETQYFGPGTRLLVL.

The V call is TRBV7-2, the J call TRBJ2-2; TRBD2 agrees at 7 bases. Germline V CDR1 and CDR2: SGHTA, FQGNSA. Unmatched junction bases numbered 14, after V lost 11 bases and J lost 5 bases. This CDR3 has 15 residues. The CDR3 region has the DNA TGTGCCTCACGGCGGGGGATCGTAGGAACCGGGGAGCTGTTTTTT. Residues: CASRRGIVGTGELFF.

The chain combines TRBV28 with TRBJ1-2, with TRBD1 as a possible D gene (6 bases). Germline V gives CDR1 MDHEN, CDR2 SYDVKM. This CDR3 is built from 15 residues. Trimming cost V 3 bases and J 4 bases, with 15 bases left between them. In DNA form, the CDR3 reads TGTGCCAGCAGTTTTAGGGGAGGGGGATTCTATGGCTACACCTTC. Amino acid sequence: CASSFRGGGFYGYTF.

In regard to this clone: Other DNA sequences in this sample translate to the same CDR3. The chain joins TRBV6-1 to TRBJ1-5; 8 bases agree with TRBD1. CDR1 and CDR2 from the germline V gene are MNHNS and SASEGT. V shed 3 bases, J shed 5 bases, and the junction held 0 bases outside the gene matches. The CDR3 sequence is 13 residues long. In DNA, the CDR3 is TGTGCCAGCAGTGACAGGGGGCATCAGCCCCAGCATTTT. Translated, it gives CASSDRGHQPQHF.

The chain has TRBV29-1 and TRBJ2-3, with D unresolved. Trimming took off 2 bases at V and 4 bases at J, with 22 bases between the two ends. Germline CDR1 reads SQVTM; CDR2 reads ANQGSEA. CDR3 length: 17 amino acids. The CDR3 protein is CSVESHRLELKADTQYF. The CDR3 DNA reads TGCAGCGTTGAATCTCATCGTCTAGAGCTAAAGGCAGATACGCAGTATTTT.

This CDR3 is CSATYSTVSFF. CDR3 DNA: TGCAGTGCCACCTATAGTACGGTATCTTTCTTT. The V call is TRBV20-1, the J call TRBJ1-1; D gene ambiguous. CDR1 and CDR2 from the germline V gene are DFQATT and SNEGSKA (reference sequence). V lost 6 bases and J lost 12, with 17 bases in between. This CDR3 is built from 11 residues.

The gene calls are TRBV5-1 and TRBJ1-4; 7 nucleotides align to TRBD1. V lost 6 bases, J lost 8 bases, and 10 bases stayed unmatched. The CDR3 totals 14 residues. Germline loops: CDR1 SGHRS, CDR2 YFSETQ. CDR3 nucleotide sequence: TGCGCCAGCAAGCCTGACAGGGTAGGGGAAAAACTGTTTTTT. Its protein product is CASKPDRVGEKLFF.

The rearrangement joins TRBV6-2 or TRBV6-3 to TRBJ1-1; D is unresolved. Trimming took 3 bases from V and 5 from J, leaving 4 bases between them. This CDR3 has 11 residues. The germline CDR1 and CDR2 sequences are MNHEY and SVGEGT. CDR3 sequence reads: CASSYSTEAFF. The CDR3, as DNA: TGTGCCAGCAGTTATAGTACTGAAGCTTTCTTT.

The chain couples TRBV7-2 to TRBJ1-2; D perhaps matches TRBD1 (5 bases). This CDR3 has 14 amino acids. Germline V gene sequence: CDR1 SGHTA, CDR2 FQGNSA. V lost 4 bases and J 4 bases, leaving 13 bases between the germline ends. This CDR3 reads CASSSPQGSYGYTF. The CDR3 region has the DNA TGTGCCAGCAGCTCACCCCAGGGAAGCTATGGCTACACCTTC.

The table lists this clone with a few counts. The V and J genes are TRBV7-6 and TRBJ2-7, with 7 bases fitting TRBD1. CDR3 length: 13 amino acids. The V segment lost 6 bases and the J segment 3 bases; nucleotides outside the gene matches: 5. Germline V CDR1 and CDR2: SGHVS, FNYEAQ. In DNA, the CDR3 is TGTGCCAGCAGTCCGGGACAGTACTACGAGCAGTACTTC. This translates into CASSPGQYYEQYF.

The chain couples TRBV7-9 to TRBJ2-5, with 14 bases aligning to TRBD2. The trim removed 5 bases at V and 0 bases at J, leaving 5 bases unmatched. Germline CDR1 SEHNR, CDR2 FQNEAQ (reference sequence). The CDR3 runs to 17 residues. CDR3 sequence (DNA): TGTGCCAGCAGCGGGTGGGGACTAGCGGGGGACCAAGAGACCCAGTACTTC. Protein product: CASSGWGLAGDQETQYF. The complete variable domain, with remaining parts taken from reference TRBV7-9 and TRBJ2-5, reads DTGVSQNPRHKITKRGQNVTFRCDPISEHNRLYWYRQTLGQGPEFLTYFQNEAQLEKSRLLSDRFSAERPKGSFSTLEIQRTEQGDSAMYLCASSGWGLAGDQETQYFGPGTRLLVL.

The chain carries TRBV28 and TRBJ1-5, with a tentative D call TRBD1 (6 bases). CDR1 and CDR2 (germline): MDHEN, SYDVKM. The CDR3 covers 17 residues. The germline V and J ends were trimmed by 7 bases and 0 bases, with 19 bases remaining between them. The CDR3 protein is CASNGADSLYSNQPQHF. The CDR3 region has the DNA TGTGCCAGCAATGGGGCGGACAGCCTCTATAGCAATCAGCCCCAGCATTTT.

The V and J genes are TRBV11-1 and TRBJ1-1; D remains unclear. The V end was cut by 4 bases, the J end by 5 bases, with 8 bases between. Looked up from germline, CDR1 is SGHAT and CDR2 is FQDESV (reference sequence). The CDR3 extends over 12 amino acids. CDR3 protein: CASSYHGTEAFF. As DNA, the CDR3 is TGTGCCAGCAGCTATCACGGTACTGAAGCTTTCTTT.

This chain joins TRBV5-1 and TRBJ1-3; TRBD1 is a possible D gene (5 bases). Trimming removed 0 bases from V and 4 bases from J, with 8 bases in between. The germline CDR1 and CDR2 sequences are SGHRS and YFSETQ. CDR3 length equals 14 residues. The CDR3 DNA reads as TGCGCCAGCAGCTTGGCAGGGCCCGGAAACACCATATATTTT. Amino acid sequence: CASSLAGPGNTIYF.

The chain recombines TRBV19 with TRBJ2-1; weak D call: TRBD1 (6 bases). The V end lost 3 bases, the J end lost 4 bases, and 13 bases lay between the germline ends. Germline V gene lookup returns CDR1 LNHDA and CDR2 SQIVND (reference sequence). The CDR3 runs 15 residues. The CDR3 is CASSMRQGQYNEQFF. The CDR3 DNA reads TGTGCCAGTAGTATGAGGCAGGGGCAATACAATGAGCAGTTCTTC.

CDR3 residues: CASSGQGSDTQYF. For the CDR3, the DNA is TGTGCCAGTTCTGGACAGGGGTCAGATACGCAGTATTTT. The rearrangement uses TRBV19 and TRBJ2-3; 9 bases are a match to TRBD1. The germline CDR1 and CDR2 sequences are LNHDA and SQIVND (reference sequence). V trimming: 8 bases; J trimming: 4 bases; junction bases outside the gene matches: 4. The CDR3 contains 13 residues.

This clone appeared a few times. The rearrangement uses TRBV27 and TRBJ2-7; 7 nucleotides match TRBD2. With V trimmed by 6 bases and J by 2 bases, 10 bases remained unmatched. This CDR3 comprises 15 residues. Germline V gives CDR1 MNHEY, CDR2 SMNVEV (reference sequence). The CDR3 nucleotides read TGTGCCAGCAGGATAGGGAGGGCCGGAGCCTACGAGCAGTACTTC. The encoded protein is CASRIGRAGAYEQYF.

The J gene is TRBJ2-7, the V gene TRBV11-2; D not resolved. The CDR3 has 15 amino acids. V lost 1 base and J 2 bases, leaving 12 bases between the germline ends. Germline V gene data show CDR1 as SGHAT and CDR2 as FQNNGV. CDR3: CASSLVWAGTYEQYF. In nucleotides, the CDR3 is TGTGCCAGCAGCTTAGTATGGGCAGGTACCTACGAGCAGTACTTC.

This clone has only a few counts. The DNA of the CDR3 is TGTGCCAGCAGCTTGGGTGGAAGACAGGTCCAAGAGACCCAGTACTTC. It yields the protein CASSLGGRQVQETQYF. The rearrangement joins TRBV5-4 to TRBJ2-5; a possible D gene is TRBD1 (6 bases). Deletions cut 0 bases from V and 1 base from J, with 13 bases between. Germline values: CDR1 SGHNT, CDR2 YYREEE (reference sequence). The CDR3 loop spans 16 amino acids.

This sequence joins TRBV4-2 and TRBJ1-3; D not certain. The CDR3 extends over 18 amino acids. CDR1 is LGHNA and CDR2 is YNFKEQ in the germline V gene. V was shortened by 0 bases and J by 0 bases, with 15 bases between the two germline ends. CDR3 coding DNA: TGTGCCAGCAGCCAAGATCGGTCGACACTAGCCTCTGGAAACACCATATATTTT. It specifies CASSQDRSTLASGNTIYF.

The genes are TRBV27 and TRBJ1-1, with D maybe TRBD1 (6 bases). V was clipped by 7 bases and J by 3 bases, with 21 bases between them. Germline V CDR1 and CDR2: MNHEY, SMNVEV (reference sequence). The CDR3 contains 16 residues. The CDR3 DNA is TGTGCCAGCAAAAGACTAGCAGGGGTAAAGGACACTGAAGCTTTCTTT. As protein: CASKRLAGVKDTEAFF.

The rearrangement uses TRBV5-1 and TRBJ1-4, with D hard to call. The CDR3 is 13 residues long. The V gene's germline CDR1 is SGHRS and CDR2 YFSETQ. Between the trimmed V and J ends, which lost 4 bases and 7 bases, there was a span of 11 bases. Here the CDR3 DNA reads TGCGCCAGCAGCCCTCAAGGCGGTGAAAAACTGTTTTTT. Amino acids: CASSPQGGEKLFF.

The gene calls are TRBV21-1 and TRBJ1-2; the table gives TRBD1 as D, unverified against the DNA. TRBV21-1 is marked as a pseudogene. CDR3 length: 19 amino acids. This chain's CDR3 is CASSKWGSRRPMFVYGYTF. The CDR3 DNA follows: TGTGCCAGCAGCAAATGGGGCAGCAGACGTCCTATGTTTGTCTATGGCTACACCTTC.